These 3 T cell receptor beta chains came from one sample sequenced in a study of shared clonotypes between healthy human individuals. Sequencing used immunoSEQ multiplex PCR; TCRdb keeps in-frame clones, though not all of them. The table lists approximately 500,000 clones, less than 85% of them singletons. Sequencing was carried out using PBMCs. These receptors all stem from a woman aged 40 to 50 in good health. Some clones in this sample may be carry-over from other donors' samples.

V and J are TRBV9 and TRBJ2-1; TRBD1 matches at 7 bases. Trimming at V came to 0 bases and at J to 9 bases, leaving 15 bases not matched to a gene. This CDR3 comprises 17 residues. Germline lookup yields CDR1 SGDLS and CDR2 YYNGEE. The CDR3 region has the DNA TGTGCCAGCAGCGTAGCGGTGACAGGGAACCCCAGGGGTGAGCAGTTCTTC. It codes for CASSVAVTGNPRGEQFF. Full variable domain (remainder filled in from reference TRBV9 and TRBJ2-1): DSGVTQTPKHLITATGQRVTLRCSPRSGDLSVYWYQQSLDQGLQFLIQYYNGEERAKGNILERFSAQQFPDLHSELNLSSLELGDSALYFCASSVAVTGNPRGEQFFGPGTRLTVL.

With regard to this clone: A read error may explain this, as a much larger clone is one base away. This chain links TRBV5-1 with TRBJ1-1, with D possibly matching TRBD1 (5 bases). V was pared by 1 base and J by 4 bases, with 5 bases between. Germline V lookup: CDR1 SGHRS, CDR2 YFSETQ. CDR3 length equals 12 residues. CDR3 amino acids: CASSLQGTEAFF. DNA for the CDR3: TGCGCCAGCAGCTTGCAGGGCACTGAAGCTTTCTTT. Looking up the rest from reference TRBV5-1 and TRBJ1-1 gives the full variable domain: KAGVTQTPRYLIKTRGQQVTLSCSPISGHRSVSWYQQTPGQGLQFLFEYFSETQRNKGNFPGRFSGRQFSNSRSEMNVSTLELGDSALYLCASSLQGTEAFFGQGTRLTVV.

The CDR3 nucleotides are TGTGCCAGCAGTGGTGGTAGCGGGAGGCTCAATGAGCAGTTCTTC. This translates into CASSGGSGRLNEQFF. The V and J genes are TRBV2 and TRBJ2-1; 10 nucleotides align to TRBD2. V lost 4 bases and J lost 6; bases outside the gene matches: 6. The CDR3 is 15 amino acids. Germline values: CDR1 SNHLY, CDR2 FYNNEI.